Listed below are T cell receptor beta chains from one sample, sequenced in a study of blood T cell repertoires in COVID-19. The assay was immunoSEQ multiplex PCR, and TCRdb's table has in-frame clones only and misses some. The table lists fewer than 300,000 clones, approximately 90% of them singletons. The sample was PBMCs or T cells enriched from blood (not recorded which). These receptors were obtained from a middle-aged woman with acute COVID-19. Each CDR3 is given with its conserved first and last residue. The D gene is left open where the match is weak. Clone size, where shown, is once, few, many, or a class for clones that have expanded.

d_gene,abundance,v_gene,j_gene,CDR3nt,CDR3aa
NA,NA,TRBV28,TRBJ1-5,TGTGCCAGCAGCGACCCTCAGGGTAGCAATCAGCCCCAGCATTTT,CASSDPQGSNQPQHF
NA,NA,TRBV18,TRBJ1-5,TGTGCCAGCTCGCCAGGAGGGGCAGTCGGTCAGCCCCAGCATTTT,CASSPGGAVGQPQHF
TRBD1,once,TRBV5-1,TRBJ1-5,TGCGCCAGCAGCTTGTTTCCCGGGACAGGGGCGCTGGGTCAGCCCCAGCATTTT,CASSLFPGTGALGQPQHF
NA,NA,TRBV19,TRBJ1-2,TGTGCCAGTAGTCACAGGACGGGCGGCTACACCTTC,CASSHRTGGYTF
TRBD1,NA,TRBV19,TRBJ2-5,TGTGCCAGTAGTAGAACAGGGGGGGAGACCCAGTACTTC,CASSRTGGETQYF
NA,NA,TRBV20-1,TRBJ2-1,TGCAGTGCTAGAGATCACGGTGAGCAGTTCTTC,CSARDHGEQFF
NA,NA,TRBV5-4,TRBJ1-6,TGTGCCAGCAGCTCGGCTGGACAGAAAAATTCACCCCTCCACTTT,CASSSAGQKNSPLHF
NA,NA,TRBV6-5,TRBJ2-7,TGTGCCAGCAGTTACTCTGACAGGAGGATCAGCGAGCAGTACTTC,CASSYSDRRISEQYF
TRBD1,NA,TRBV6-2/TRBV6-3,TRBJ1-5,TGTGCCAGCAGCCCCGGACAGGTCGGTCAGCCCCAGCATTTT,CASSPGQVGQPQHF
NA,NA,TRBV19,TRBJ2-2,TGTGCCAGTAGTAGGCAGGGTGTCGGGGAGCTGTTTTTT,CASSRQGVGELFF
NA,once,TRBV6-2/TRBV6-3,TRBJ2-5,TGTGCCAGCAGCCCGGCGGTAATCTCGGGGGAGACCCAGTACTTC,CASSPAVISGETQYF
TRBD2,NA,TRBV30,TRBJ2-1,TGTGCCTGGAGTGTACAAAGGGGGACTAGCGGGAGAGGGGATGAGCAGTTCTTC,CAWSVQRGTSGRGDEQFF
TRBD1,NA,TRBV6-6,TRBJ1-2,TGTGCCAGCAGTCCTACAGGGGACTATGGCTACACCTTC,CASSPTGDYGYTF
TRBD1,NA,TRBV12-5,TRBJ1-4,TGTGCTAGTGGTTTGGTCGGGACAGCAGACCTTAATGAAAAACTGTTTTTT,CASGLVGTADLNEKLFF
NA,few,TRBV11-3,TRBJ1-2,TGTGCCAGCAGCCCGAAGCGGGGGGTAGTGGGCTACACCTTC,CASSPKRGVVGYTF
NA,NA,TRBV11-1,TRBJ2-1,TGTGCCAGCAGCTTAGCGCACTCGTCCTACAATGAGCAGTTCTTC,CASSLAHSSYNEQFF
NA,NA,TRBV5-4,TRBJ2-2,TGTGCCAGCAGCTTGGCTGCAACACCGAACACCGGGGAGCTGTTTTTT,CASSLAATPNTGELFF
TRBD2,NA,TRBV4-1,TRBJ2-7,TGCGCCAGCAGCCAAGGGCTAGCGGGGGCCGTCGGGATCCACGAGCAGTACTTC,CASSQGLAGAVGIHEQYF
NA,NA,TRBV6-5,TRBJ2-1,TGTGCCAGCAGGGTGGACAGCCACGGTGAGCAGTTCTTC,CASRVDSHGEQFF
TRBD2,NA,TRBV6-5,TRBJ2-5,TGTGCCAGCAGGGGGCTAGCGGGAGCTAAGACCCAGTACTTC,CASRGLAGAKTQYF
TRBD1,NA,TRBV6-5,TRBJ1-4,TGTGCCAGCAGCACAGGGGACAATCGGAAACTGTTTTTT,CASSTGDNRKLFF
TRBD1,NA,TRBV5-1,TRBJ2-5,TGCGCCAGCAGCTTGGGGACAGGGGGCATAGTCCGAGAGACCCAGTACTTC,CASSLGTGGIVRETQYF
TRBD1,NA,TRBV19,TRBJ1-4,TGTGCCAGTAGCCTCCAGGGGGCGGAAGAAAAACTGTTTTTT,CASSLQGAEEKLFF
NA,NA,TRBV13,TRBJ1-1,TGTGCCAGCAGCCAACGGTCTCCGGCGGACACTGAAGCTTTCTTT,CASSQRSPADTEAFF
NA,NA,TRBV29-1,TRBJ2-7,TGCAGCGTTGTGCAGGGAGGCTACGAGCAGTACTTC,CSVVQGGYEQYF
NA,NA,TRBV28,TRBJ2-6,TGTGCCACGGGGCAGGGGGGTTCTGGGGCCAACGTCCTGACTTTC,CATGQGGSGANVLTF
NA,NA,TRBV3-1/TRBV3-2,TRBJ1-2,TGTGCCAGCAGCTATACCTTCGGGGGGAGGTATGGCTACACCTTC,CASSYTFGGRYGYTF
NA,NA,TRBV29-1,TRBJ1-4,TGCAGCGTTGAACCCAGGGGCAATGAAAAACTGTTTTTT,CSVEPRGNEKLFF
TRBD2,NA,TRBV7-9,TRBJ2-1,TGTGCCAGCAGCTTAGAGAGCGGGAGGGCCAATGAGCAGTTCTTC,CASSLESGRANEQFF
TRBD1,NA,TRBV9,TRBJ1-6,TGTGCCAGCAGCGCCGGGACCGGACAGGGCGGGAATTCACCCCTCCACTTT,CASSAGTGQGGNSPLHF
TRBD1,few,TRBV2,TRBJ1-1,TGTGCCAGCAGGGATCAAACAGGGGTGAACACTGAAGCTTTCTTT,CASRDQTGVNTEAFF
NA,NA,TRBV10-3,TRBJ2-7,TGTGCCACCGCGGCGGGCTACGAGCAGTACTTC,CATAAGYEQYF
TRBD2,NA,TRBV10-1,TRBJ2-7,TGCGCCAGCAGTGAAGGCGGCGTCAGGGTCGAGGCGGGGGTGGCGTACGAGCAGTACTTC,CASSEGGVRVEAGVAYEQYF
TRBD2,NA,TRBV6-5,TRBJ2-1,TGTGCCAGCAGGGCCGGAGCGGGAGTAGAGTTCTTC,CASRAGAGVEFF
NA,NA,TRBV5-5,TRBJ1-1,TGTGCCAGCAGCCCCAGGGAATCCAACACTGAAGCTTTCTTT,CASSPRESNTEAFF
NA,NA,TRBV10-1,TRBJ2-7,TGCGCCACCCCTAACCCGGTTTTACTACCCTCCTACGAGCAGTACTTC,CATPNPVLLPSYEQYF
TRBD2,NA,TRBV5-1,TRBJ2-3,TGCGCCAGCAGCAGAACCGGGACTAGCGGGAGCACAGATACGCAGTATTTT,CASSRTGTSGSTDTQYF
NA,NA,TRBV30,TRBJ1-5,TGTGCCTGGAGCCGGGACACGAGCAATCAGCCCCAGCATTTT,CAWSRDTSNQPQHF
TRBD2,NA,TRBV11-2,TRBJ2-1,TGTGCCAGCAGCCGGACTAGCGGGAGGGTTTACAATGAGCAGTTCTTC,CASSRTSGRVYNEQFF
NA,NA,TRBV13,TRBJ1-5,TGTGCCAGCAGCAAGGGACATCTCAATCAGCCCCAGCATTTT,CASSKGHLNQPQHF
TRBD2,NA,TRBV28,TRBJ2-7,TGTGCCAGCAGTTTAGGTCGGGGGGTCTACGAGCAGTACTTC,CASSLGRGVYEQYF
TRBD2,NA,TRBV11-2,TRBJ2-1,TGTGCCAGCAGCCCTCGGACCCTGGGGGGGTACAATGAGCAGTTCTTC,CASSPRTLGGYNEQFF
TRBD1,NA,TRBV2,TRBJ2-7,TGTGCCAGCAGGGGCGGACAGGGACGCTACGAGCAGTACTTC,CASRGGQGRYEQYF
TRBD1,NA,TRBV29-1,TRBJ1-1,TGCAGCGTTGAAGGACAGGGGTATGAAGCTTTCTTT,CSVEGQGYEAFF
TRBD1,NA,TRBV6-6,TRBJ2-3,TGTGCCAGCAGTTACTCAGGGGACAGGGGGCAAGATACGCAGTATTTT,CASSYSGDRGQDTQYF
NA,NA,TRBV6-6,TRBJ1-3,TGTGCCAGCAGTTCCTTGGCGGCTGGAAACACCATATATTTT,CASSSLAAGNTIYF
NA,large,TRBV25-1,TRBJ1-2,TGTGCCAGCAGTCCCGGGACAAACTATGGCTACACCTTC,CASSPGTNYGYTF
TRBD2,NA,TRBV5-5,TRBJ2-1,TGTGCCAGCAGCCCCCTGGGCGGGGGAGACAATGAGCAGTTCTTC,CASSPLGGGDNEQFF
TRBD1,NA,TRBV18,TRBJ1-3,TGTGCCAGCTCACCAGACTTGACAGGGGGCACTGGAAACACCATATATTTT,CASSPDLTGGTGNTIYF
NA,once,TRBV21-1,TRBJ2-1,TGTGCCAGCAGCAAAGCTGTAAGGGGCCAGCGGGGAGTGCATGAGCAGTTCTTC,CASSKAVRGQRGVHEQFF
NA,once,TRBV12-1,TRBJ2-3,TGTGCCAGCAGCTTTGCGGGACTAGCAAGGATGGCCCCAGATACGCAGTATTTT,CASSFAGLARMAPDTQYF
TRBD1,NA,TRBV5-8,TRBJ2-2,TGTGCCAGCAGCTTCAGGGGGAGCTGGGGCGGGGAGCTGTTTTTT,CASSFRGSWGGELFF
NA,NA,TRBV18,TRBJ2-3,TGTGCCAGCTCACTAACGAGTCCCCCGGATACGCAGTATTTT,CASSLTSPPDTQYF
TRBD2,NA,TRBV4-2,TRBJ2-1,TGTGCCAGCAGCCAAGCGGGGGAAGCGGGAAATTTTGAGCAGTTCTTC,CASSQAGEAGNFEQFF